What follows describes a single T cell receptor beta chain. Its target is not known. This entry comes from a study of OX40 agonist ivuxolimab in advanced cancers. Study-wide context: Partial responses were seen in three patients, one with hepatocellular carcinoma and two with cutaneous melanoma.

CDR1 and CDR2 (germline): SNHLY, FYNNEI. This CDR3 comprises 11 residues. General study findings and limits: Expanded clones belonging to CD8+ T cells outnumbered, on average, those of CD4+.

The assay was immunoSEQ multiplex PCR, and TCRdb's table has in-frame clones only and misses some. The sample carries 55,000 to 85,000 clones, more than 85% recorded once. The specimen comprised CD4+ or CD8+ T cells sorted from blood, sampled in a trial of the OX40 agonist ivuxolimab. The V and J genes are TRBV2 and TRBJ2-1; D unclear. The receptor was derived from an adult with an advanced solid tumor such as melanoma, head and neck, liver or kidney cancer. CDR3 in DNA: TGTGCTTCGCGTGGGCAGAATGAGCAGTTCTTC. Residues: CASRGQNEQFF.